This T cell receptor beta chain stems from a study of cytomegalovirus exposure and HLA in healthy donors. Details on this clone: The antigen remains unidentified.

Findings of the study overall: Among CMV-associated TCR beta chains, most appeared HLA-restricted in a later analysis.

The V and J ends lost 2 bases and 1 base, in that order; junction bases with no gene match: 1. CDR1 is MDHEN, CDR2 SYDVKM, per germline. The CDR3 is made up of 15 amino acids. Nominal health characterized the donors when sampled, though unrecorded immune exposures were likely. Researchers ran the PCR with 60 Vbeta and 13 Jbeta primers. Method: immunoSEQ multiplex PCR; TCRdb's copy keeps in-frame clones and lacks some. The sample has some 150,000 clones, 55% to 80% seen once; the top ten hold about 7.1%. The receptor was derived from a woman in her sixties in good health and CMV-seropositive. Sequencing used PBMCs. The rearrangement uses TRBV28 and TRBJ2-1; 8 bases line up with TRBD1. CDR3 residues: CASSLQGASYNEQFF. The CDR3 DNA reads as TGTGCCAGCAGTTTACAGGGGGCTTCCTACAATGAGCAGTTCTTC.